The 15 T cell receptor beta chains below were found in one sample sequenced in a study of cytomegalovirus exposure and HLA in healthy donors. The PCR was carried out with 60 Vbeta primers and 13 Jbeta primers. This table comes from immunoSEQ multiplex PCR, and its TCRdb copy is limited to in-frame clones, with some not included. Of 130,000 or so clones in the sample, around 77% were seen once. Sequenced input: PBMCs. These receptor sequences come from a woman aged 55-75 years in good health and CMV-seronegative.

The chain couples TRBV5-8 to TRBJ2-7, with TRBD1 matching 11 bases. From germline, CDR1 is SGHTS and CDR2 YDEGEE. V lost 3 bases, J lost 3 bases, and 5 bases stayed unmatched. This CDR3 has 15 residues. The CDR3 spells CASSWSGTGGYEQYF. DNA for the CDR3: TGTGCCAGCAGCTGGTCCGGGACAGGGGGCTACGAGCAGTACTTC.

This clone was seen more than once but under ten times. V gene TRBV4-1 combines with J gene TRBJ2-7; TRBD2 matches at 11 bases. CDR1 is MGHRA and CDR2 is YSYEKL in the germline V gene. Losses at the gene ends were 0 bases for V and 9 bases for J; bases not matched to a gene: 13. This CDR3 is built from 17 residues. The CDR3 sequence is CASSQEAGTSGRGGQYF. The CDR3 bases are TGCGCCAGCAGCCAAGAGGCCGGGACTAGCGGAAGGGGGGGGCAGTACTTC.

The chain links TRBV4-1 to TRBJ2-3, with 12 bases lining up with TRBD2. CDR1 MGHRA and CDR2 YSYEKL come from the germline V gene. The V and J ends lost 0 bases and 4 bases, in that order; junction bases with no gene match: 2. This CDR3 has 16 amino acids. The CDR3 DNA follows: TGCGCCAGCAGCCAAGATCCTAGCGGGAGGGCAGATACGCAGTATTTT. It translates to CASSQDPSGRADTQYF.

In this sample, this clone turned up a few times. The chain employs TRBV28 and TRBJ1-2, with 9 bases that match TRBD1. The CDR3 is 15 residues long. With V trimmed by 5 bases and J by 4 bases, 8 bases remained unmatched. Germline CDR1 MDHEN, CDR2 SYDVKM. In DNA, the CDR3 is TGTGCCAGCAGTCCCGGGACAGGGTCTGGCTATGGCTACACCTTC. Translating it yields CASSPGTGSGYGYTF.

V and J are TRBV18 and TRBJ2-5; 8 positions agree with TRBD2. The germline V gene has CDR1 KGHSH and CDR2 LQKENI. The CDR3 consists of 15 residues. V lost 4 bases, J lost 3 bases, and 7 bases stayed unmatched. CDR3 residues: CASSRTTSAEETQYF. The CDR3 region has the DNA TGTGCCAGCTCACGGACGACTAGCGCCGAAGAGACCCAGTACTTC. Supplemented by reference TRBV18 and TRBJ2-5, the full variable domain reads NAGVMQNPRHLVRRRGQEARLRCSPMKGHSHVYWYRQLPEEGLKFMVYLQKENIIDESGMPKERFSAEFPKEGPSILRIQQVVRGDSAAYFCASSRTTSAEETQYFGPGTRLLVL.

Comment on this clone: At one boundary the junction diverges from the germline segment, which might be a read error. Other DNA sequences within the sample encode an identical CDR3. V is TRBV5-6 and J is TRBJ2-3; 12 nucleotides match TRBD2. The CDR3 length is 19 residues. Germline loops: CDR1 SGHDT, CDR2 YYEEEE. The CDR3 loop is CASSPMSGLAGGYTDTQYF. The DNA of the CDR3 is TGTGCTAGCAGCCCGATGAGTGGGCTAGCGGGAGGGTATACAGATACGCAGTATTTT.

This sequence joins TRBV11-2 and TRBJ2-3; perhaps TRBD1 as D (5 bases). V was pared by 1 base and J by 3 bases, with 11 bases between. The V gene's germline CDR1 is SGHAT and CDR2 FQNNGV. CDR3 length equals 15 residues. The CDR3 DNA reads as TGTGCCAGCAGCTTAGTGGGCAGGGTAACAGATACGCAGTATTTT. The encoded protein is CASSLVGRVTDTQYF.

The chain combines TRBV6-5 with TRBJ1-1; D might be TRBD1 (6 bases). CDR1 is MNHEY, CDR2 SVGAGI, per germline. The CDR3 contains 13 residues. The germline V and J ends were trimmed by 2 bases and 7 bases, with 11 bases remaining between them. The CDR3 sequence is CASSYTGLGEAFF. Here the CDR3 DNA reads TGTGCCAGCAGTTACACAGGGCTGGGTGAAGCTTTCTTT.

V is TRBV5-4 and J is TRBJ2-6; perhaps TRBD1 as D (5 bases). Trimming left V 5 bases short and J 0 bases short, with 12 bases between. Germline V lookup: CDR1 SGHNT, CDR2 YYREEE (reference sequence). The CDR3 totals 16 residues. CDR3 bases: TGTGCCAGCAGTAGGGGCTCTAGCTCTGGGGCCAACGTCCTGACTTTC. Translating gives CASSRGSSSGANVLTF. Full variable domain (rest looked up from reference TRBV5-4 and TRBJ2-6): ETGVTQSPTHLIKTRGQQVTLRCSSQSGHNTVSWYQQALGQGPQFIFQYYREEENGRGNFPPRFSGLQFPNYSSELNVNALELDDSALYLCASSRGSSSGANVLTFGAGSRLTVL.

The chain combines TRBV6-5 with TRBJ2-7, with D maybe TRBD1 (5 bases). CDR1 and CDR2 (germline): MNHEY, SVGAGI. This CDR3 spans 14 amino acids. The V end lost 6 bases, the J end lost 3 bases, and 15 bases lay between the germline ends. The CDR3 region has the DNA TGTGCCAGCAGACAACGACAGAGTTTCTACGAGCAGTACTTC. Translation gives CASRQRQSFYEQYF.

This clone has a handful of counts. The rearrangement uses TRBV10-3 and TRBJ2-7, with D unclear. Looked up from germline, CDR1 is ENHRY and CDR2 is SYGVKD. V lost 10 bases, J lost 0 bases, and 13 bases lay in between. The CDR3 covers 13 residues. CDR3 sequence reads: CASEPGASYEQYF. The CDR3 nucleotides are TGTGCCAGCGAACCGGGTGCCTCCTACGAGCAGTACTTC.

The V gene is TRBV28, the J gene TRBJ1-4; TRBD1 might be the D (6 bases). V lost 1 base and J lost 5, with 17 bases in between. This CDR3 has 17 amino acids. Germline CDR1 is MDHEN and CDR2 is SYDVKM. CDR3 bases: TGTGCCAGCAGTTTATACAGGGTGGACGGATCAAATGAAAAACTGTTTTTT. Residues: CASSLYRVDGSNEKLFF. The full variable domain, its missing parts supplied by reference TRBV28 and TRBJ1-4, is DVKVTQSSRYLVKRTGEKVFLECVQDMDHENMFWYRQDPGLGLRLIYFSYDVKMKEKGDIPEGYSVSREKKERFSLILESASTNQTSMYLCASSLYRVDGSNEKLFFGSGTQLSVL.

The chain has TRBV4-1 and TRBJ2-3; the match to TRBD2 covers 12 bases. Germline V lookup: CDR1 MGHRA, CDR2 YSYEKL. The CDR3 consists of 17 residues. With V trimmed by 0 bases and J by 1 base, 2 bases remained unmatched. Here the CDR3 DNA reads TGCGCCAGCAGCCAAGATCGGACTAGCGGGGGCACAGATACGCAGTATTTT. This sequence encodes CASSQDRTSGGTDTQYF.

The CDR3 nucleotides are TGTGCCAGCAGTTTACGCCTAGCGGGTGAGGGAAATGAGCAGTTCTTC. Translating it yields CASSLRLAGEGNEQFF. V and J are TRBV6-5 and TRBJ2-1, with 8 bases fitting TRBD2. The germline V gene encodes CDR1 MNHEY and CDR2 SVGAGI. The trim removed 4 bases at V and 7 bases at J, leaving 12 bases unmatched. The CDR3 consists of 16 residues.

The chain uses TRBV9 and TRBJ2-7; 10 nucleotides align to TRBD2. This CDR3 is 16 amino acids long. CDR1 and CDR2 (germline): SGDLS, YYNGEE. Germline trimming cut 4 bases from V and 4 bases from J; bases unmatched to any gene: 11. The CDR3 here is CASSLGPSGSPYEQYF. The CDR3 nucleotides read TGTGCCAGCAGCCTAGGCCCTAGCGGGAGTCCATACGAGCAGTACTTC.